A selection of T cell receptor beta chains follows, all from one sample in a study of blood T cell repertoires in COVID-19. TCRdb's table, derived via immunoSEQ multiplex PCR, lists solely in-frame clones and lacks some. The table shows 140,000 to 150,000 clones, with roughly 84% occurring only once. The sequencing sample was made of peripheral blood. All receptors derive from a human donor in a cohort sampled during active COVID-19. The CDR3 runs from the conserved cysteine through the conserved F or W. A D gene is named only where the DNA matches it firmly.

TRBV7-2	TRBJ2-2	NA	CASSPNPAQGRAGELFF	TGTGCCAGCAGCCCCAATCCTGCACAGGGTAGGGCCGGGGAGCTGTTTTTT
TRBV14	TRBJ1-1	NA	CASSQGQNTEAFF	TGTGCCAGCAGCCAGGGACAGAACACTGAAGCTTTCTTT
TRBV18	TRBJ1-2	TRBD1	CASSPDRASVKGYTF	TGTGCCAGCTCACCGGACAGGGCTTCAGTGAAAGGCTACACCTTC
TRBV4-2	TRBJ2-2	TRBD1	CASSQAGTGVPGELFF	TGTGCCAGCAGCCAGGCCGGGACAGGGGTGCCCGGGGAGCTGTTTTTT
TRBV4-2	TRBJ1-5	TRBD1	CASSQEDRGGNQPQHF	TGTGCCAGCAGCCAAGAGGACAGGGGTGGTAATCAGCCCCAGCATTTT
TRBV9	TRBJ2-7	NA	CASSVAGYEQYF	TGTGCCAGCAGCGTAGCCGGGTACGAGCAGTACTTC
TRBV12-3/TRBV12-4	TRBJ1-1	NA	CASSLEYFREAFF	TGTGCCAGCAGTTTAGAATACTTTCGAGAAGCTTTCTTT
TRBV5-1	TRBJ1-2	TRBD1	CASSPLDRRNNYGYTF	TGCGCCAGCAGCCCCCTGGACAGGCGGAACAACTATGGCTACACCTTC
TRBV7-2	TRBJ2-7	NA	CASSLALGGIGEQYF	TGTGCCAGCAGCTTAGCGCTGGGGGGTATTGGCGAGCAGTACTTC
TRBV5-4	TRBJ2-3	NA	CASAQGGATADTQYF	TGTGCCAGCGCTCAGGGCGGGGCAACGGCAGATACGCAGTATTTT
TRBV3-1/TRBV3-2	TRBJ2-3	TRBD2	CASSPREGTDTQYF	TGTGCCAGCAGCCCCAGGGAGGGAACAGATACGCAGTATTTT
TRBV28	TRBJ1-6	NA	CASSLRAGKAPLHF	TGTGCCAGCAGTTTAAGAGCAGGGAAGGCACCCCTCCACTTT
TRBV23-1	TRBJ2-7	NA	CASSQDLPGEQYF	TGCGCCAGCAGTCAAGACCTCCCGGGGGAGCAGTACTTC
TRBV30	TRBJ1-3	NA	CAWSGAGQLFSGNTIYF	TGTGCCTGGAGTGGAGCTGGACAGCTATTCTCTGGAAACACCATATATTTT
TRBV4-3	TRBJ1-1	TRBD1	CASSQHTGTGFTEAFF	TGCGCCAGCAGCCAGCACACCGGGACAGGGTTCACTGAAGCTTTCTTT
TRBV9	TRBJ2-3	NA	CASSVSYGPLRADTQYF	TGTGCCAGCAGCGTGAGCTACGGACCTCTGAGGGCAGATACGCAGTATTTT